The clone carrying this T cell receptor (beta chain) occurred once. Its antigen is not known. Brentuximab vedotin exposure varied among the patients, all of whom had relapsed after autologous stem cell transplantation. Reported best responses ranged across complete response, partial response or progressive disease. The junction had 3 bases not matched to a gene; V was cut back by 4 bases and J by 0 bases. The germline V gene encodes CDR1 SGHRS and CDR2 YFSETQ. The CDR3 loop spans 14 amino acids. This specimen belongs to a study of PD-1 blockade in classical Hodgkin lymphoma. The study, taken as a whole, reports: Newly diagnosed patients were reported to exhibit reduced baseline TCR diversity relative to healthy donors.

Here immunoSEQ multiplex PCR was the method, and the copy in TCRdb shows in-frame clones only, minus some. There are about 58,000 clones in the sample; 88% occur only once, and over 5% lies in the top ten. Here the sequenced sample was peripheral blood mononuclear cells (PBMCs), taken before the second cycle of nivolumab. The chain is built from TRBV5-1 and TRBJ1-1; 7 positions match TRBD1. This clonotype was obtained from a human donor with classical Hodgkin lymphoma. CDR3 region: CASSVTGMNTEAFF. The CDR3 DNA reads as TGCGCCAGCAGCGTGACAGGGATGAACACTGAAGCTTTCTTT.